This TCR beta chain is from a study of cytomegalovirus exposure and HLA in healthy donors. The germline V gene encodes CDR1 MDHEN and CDR2 SYDVKM. The CDR3 length is 16 residues. The junction had 11 bases not matched to a gene; V was cut back by 5 bases and J by 9 bases. The PCR used 60 Vbeta and 13 Jbeta primers. Per the authors' pipeline: It was a later analysis that counted around 85 million unique TCR beta chains, of which some 9.9 million were shared. Measured with immunoSEQ multiplex PCR; TCRdb has only the in-frame clones, and not every one. The V and J calls and clone size come from that table; D and trimming were worked out from the DNA. Of some 150,000 clones listed, under 80% were seen once; the top ten hold around 3.2%. With respect to this clone: The antigen is undetermined.

Points from the study as a whole: Among the CMV-associated chains, a few were confirmed in vitro as specific for CMV antigens. Later analysis associated a missense DCLRE1C variant with TCR beta V- and J-gene trimming.

The chain couples TRBV28 to TRBJ1-6; 9 bases are shared with TRBD1. The sequenced sample consisted of PBMCs. The source of this sequence is a female donor in good health and CMV-seronegative. Here the CDR3 reads CASSNNPGQGGSPLHF. The CDR3, as DNA: TGTGCCAGCAGTAACAATCCGGGACAGGGAGGTTCACCCCTCCACTTT.